The 22 T cell receptor beta chains in this list originate from one sample, sequenced in a study of blood T cell repertoires in COVID-19. Assay used: immunoSEQ multiplex PCR; TCRdb lists only in-frame clones, some missing. The table shows 150,000 to 200,000 clones, with approximately 80% occurring only once. The sample comprised PBMCs or T cells enriched from blood (not recorded which). The receptors derive from a woman aged 55-69 years who had recovered from COVID-19.

The V gene is TRBV6-5, the J gene TRBJ2-7, with a tentative D call TRBD1 (5 bases). Germline V lookup: CDR1 MNHEY, CDR2 SVGAGI. Trimming removed 5 bases at V and 0 bases at J, with 8 bases between. The CDR3 consists of 13 residues. CDR3 nucleotides: TGTGCCAGCAGTAGACAGCCCTCCTACGAGCAGTACTTC. It is translated as CASSRQPSYEQYF.

The rearrangement links TRBV5-4 to TRBJ1-2; unclear D gene. This CDR3 has 11 residues. Germline CDR1 and CDR2: SGHNT and YYREEE (reference sequence). V was cut by 4 bases and J by 10 bases, with 11 bases left in between. DNA for the CDR3: TGTGCCAGCAGCCCGGGGTGGATCTACACCTTC. This encodes CASSPGWIYTF.

The chain has TRBV9 and TRBJ1-6; D uncertain. Trimming cost V 3 bases and J 8 bases, with 9 bases left between them. CDR1 SGDLS and CDR2 YYNGEE come from the germline V gene. The CDR3 length is 13 residues. CDR3 amino acids: CASSDGLYSPLHF. CDR3 DNA sequence: TGTGCCAGCAGCGACGGACTCTATTCACCCCTCCACTTT.

The V gene is TRBV24-1, the J gene TRBJ2-7; 7 bases map to TRBD2. The CDR3 consists of 13 residues. The V and J ends lost 9 bases and 6 bases, in that order; junction bases with no gene match: 10. Looked up from germline, CDR1 is KGHDR and CDR2 is SFDVKD. Here the CDR3 reads CATSRGSGGEQYF. The CDR3 nucleotides are TGTGCCACCTCCCGAGGGTCGGGAGGCGAGCAGTACTTC.

The rearrangement uses TRBV10-3 and TRBJ2-3; D is perhaps TRBD2 (7 bases). With 1 base removed from V and 5 bases from J, the gap between germline ends came to 13 bases. The CDR3 extends over 15 amino acids. From germline, CDR1 is ENHRY and CDR2 SYGVKD. The CDR3 nucleotides are TGTGCCATCAGTGAGTTCGGGGGGCAGGGAGATACGCAGTATTTT. Its protein product is CAISEFGGQGDTQYF.

Only one count was recorded for this clone. This chain uses TRBV10-3 with TRBJ2-1; no clear D gene. Deletions cut 2 bases from V and 3 bases from J, with 8 bases between. The germline V gene encodes CDR1 ENHRY and CDR2 SYGVKD. The CDR3 consists of 14 residues. The CDR3 DNA reads as TGTGCCATCAGTGAGCGAGACAACTACAATGAGCAGTTCTTC. Amino acid sequence: CAISERDNYNEQFF.

The chain carries TRBV7-2 and TRBJ2-3, with a possible D match to TRBD2 (6 bases). The V end was cut by 5 bases, the J end by 6 bases, with 21 bases between. Germline V lookup: CDR1 SGHTA, CDR2 FQGNSA. The CDR3 loop spans 16 amino acids. The CDR3 bases are TGTGCCAGCAGCCCGCGACTACTGAAGGAGGGGGATACGCAGTATTTT. Its translation is CASSPRLLKEGDTQYF.

V usage is TRBV10-3 and J usage is TRBJ2-7, with 7 bases aligning to TRBD2. The ends lost 4 bases at V and 2 bases at J; junction bases unmatched: 14. The CDR3 is 17 residues long. Germline-derived CDR1 and CDR2 are ENHRY and SYGVKD. The CDR3 nucleotides read TGTGCCATCAGTGGCCCTCGAGGAGGGACTATAACCTACGAGCAGTACTTC. It translates to CAISGPRGGTITYEQYF.

The chain has TRBV5-1 and TRBJ1-1; TRBD1 matches at 7 bases. Germline CDR1 is SGHRS and CDR2 is YFSETQ. Trimming took 3 bases from V and 3 from J; bases not matched to a gene: 2. This CDR3 comprises 13 residues. CDR3 protein: CASSSTGDTEAFF. DNA for the CDR3: TGCGCCAGCAGCTCAACAGGGGACACTGAAGCTTTCTTT.

This clone was counted a few times. The chain combines TRBV6-5 with TRBJ1-1, with D tentatively TRBD1 (6 bases). Trimming pared 6 bases from V and 4 bases from J, leaving 12 bases between. This CDR3 spans 13 amino acids. Germline CDR1 and CDR2: MNHEY and SVGAGI. The CDR3 loop reads CASSQGSRTEAFF. The CDR3 DNA reads as TGTGCCAGCAGCCAGGGGAGTCGCACTGAAGCTTTCTTT.

This clone has a handful of counts. The chain carries TRBV2 and TRBJ2-5; 15 bases agree with TRBD2. CDR3 length: 14 amino acids. CDR1 and CDR2 (germline): SNHLY, FYNNEI. J was trimmed by 4 bases and V by 11 bases; bases with no gene match: 5. The CDR3 DNA sequence: TGTGCCGTTCGGACTAGCGGGAGGGCAGAGACCCAGTACTTC. Translation gives CAVRTSGRAETQYF.

The chain is built from TRBV3-1 (or the pseudogene TRBV3-2) and TRBJ1-3; 8 positions agree with TRBD1. V dropped 4 bases and J dropped 1; count of bases not matched to a gene: 12. The germline V gene encodes CDR1 LGHDT and CDR2 YNNKEL (reference sequence). This CDR3 has 18 residues. The CDR3 spells CASSRTRLTGVSGNTIYF. The CDR3 DNA is TGTGCCAGCAGCCGTACTCGCCTGACAGGGGTTTCTGGAAACACCATATATTTT.

The V and J genes are TRBV5-1 and TRBJ1-1; the D is unclear. There are 17 residues in the CDR3. V dropped 0 bases and J dropped 0 bases, with 15 bases sitting between them. Germline V lookup: CDR1 SGHRS, CDR2 YFSETQ. The CDR3 region has the DNA TGCGCCAGCAGCTTGGGCCTAAGACGAGGCATGAACACTGAAGCTTTCTTT. This codes for CASSLGLRRGMNTEAFF.

This clone was seen only once. This chain links TRBV2 with TRBJ1-4, with TRBD1 matching over 11 bases. The length of the CDR3 is 13 residues. CDR1 and CDR2 from the germline V gene are SNHLY and FYNNEI. The V gene end was trimmed by 10 bases and the J gene end by 6 bases; junction bases not matched to a gene: 4. This CDR3 is CATWTGGDEKLFF. DNA for the CDR3: TGTGCCACCTGGACAGGGGGCGATGAAAAACTGTTTTTT.

The chain joins TRBV5-6 to TRBJ1-5; TRBD1 aligns across 10 bases. This CDR3 is 17 amino acids long. V was clipped by 4 bases and J by 3 bases; unmatched bases: 10. CDR1 SGHDT and CDR2 YYEEEE come from the germline V gene. CDR3 bases: TGTGCCAGCAGCAAATGGACAGGGGGGTTCTTCAATCAGCCCCAGCATTTT. This codes for CASSKWTGGFFNQPQHF.

The chain uses TRBV6-6 and TRBJ2-2; a weak D match, TRBD2 (6 bases). Per germline, CDR1 MNHNY and CDR2 SVGAGI (reference sequence). V dropped 5 bases and J dropped 4 bases, with 23 bases sitting between them. The CDR3 is 18 amino acids. CDR3 sequence: CASSLSGSAYGGTGELFF. CDR3 bases: TGTGCCAGCAGTCTCTCAGGGTCGGCTTACGGGGGCACCGGGGAGCTGTTTTTT.

The rearrangement joins TRBV19 to TRBJ1-5, with 8 bases fitting TRBD1. The CDR3 is 16 amino acids. In germline, CDR1 is LNHDA, CDR2 SQIVND (reference sequence). Trimming at V came to 8 bases and at J to 6 bases, leaving 15 bases not matched to a gene. In DNA, the CDR3 is TGTGCCAGTCTGGAGAGGGGGCAGGGGGCGGGTCAGCCCCAGCATTTT. The encoded protein is CASLERGQGAGQPQHF.

There are a few counts of this clone. V is TRBV28 and J is TRBJ1-1; TRBD1 might be the D (5 bases). Germline assignment: CDR1 MDHEN and CDR2 SYDVKM. This CDR3 spans 13 amino acids. V lost 9 bases to trimming and J lost 0 bases, with 11 bases between them. The chain's CDR3 is CASNRQMNTEAFF. The CDR3 DNA reads as TGTGCCAGTAATCGACAGATGAACACTGAAGCTTTCTTT.

CDR3 amino acids: CASSQASSGGPETQYF. The CDR3 DNA sequence: TGTGCCAGCAGCCAAGCATCTAGCGGGGGACCAGAGACCCAGTACTTC. The chain uses TRBV3-1 (or the pseudogene TRBV3-2) and TRBJ2-5; 10 nucleotides match TRBD2. The CDR3 consists of 16 residues. Germline V CDR1 and CDR2: LGHDT, YNNKEL (reference sequence). V lost 1 base and J lost 4; bases outside the gene matches: 6.

The chain joins TRBV30 to TRBJ1-6, with TRBD1 identical over 7 bases. CDR1 and CDR2 (germline): GTSNPN, SVGIG (reference sequence). There are 16 residues in the CDR3. With 0 bases clipped from V and 4 bases from J, the junction kept 6 bases outside the gene matches. CDR3 in DNA: TGTGCCTGGAGTGTCCCTCCAGGGGGATATAATTCACCCCTCCACTTT. This codes for CAWSVPPGGYNSPLHF.

The chain combines TRBV9 with TRBJ2-1; D gene uncertain. V gave up 1 base and J gave up 0 bases, with 5 bases separating them. The CDR3 has 14 residues. Germline V gene sequence: CDR1 SGDLS, CDR2 YYNGEE. CDR3 DNA: TGTGCCAGCAGCGTATCCGGCTCCTACAATGAGCAGTTCTTC. Translation: CASSVSGSYNEQFF.

This clone was detected only once. The chain employs TRBV6-5 and TRBJ2-5; TRBD1 might be the D (6 bases). V lost 6 bases to trimming and J lost 4 bases, with 12 bases between them. Germline CDR1 and CDR2: MNHEY and SVGAGI. The CDR3 runs to 13 residues. CDR3 sequence (DNA): TGTGCCAGCAGAATTACAGGGTTAGAGACCCAGTACTTC. Translated: CASRITGLETQYF.